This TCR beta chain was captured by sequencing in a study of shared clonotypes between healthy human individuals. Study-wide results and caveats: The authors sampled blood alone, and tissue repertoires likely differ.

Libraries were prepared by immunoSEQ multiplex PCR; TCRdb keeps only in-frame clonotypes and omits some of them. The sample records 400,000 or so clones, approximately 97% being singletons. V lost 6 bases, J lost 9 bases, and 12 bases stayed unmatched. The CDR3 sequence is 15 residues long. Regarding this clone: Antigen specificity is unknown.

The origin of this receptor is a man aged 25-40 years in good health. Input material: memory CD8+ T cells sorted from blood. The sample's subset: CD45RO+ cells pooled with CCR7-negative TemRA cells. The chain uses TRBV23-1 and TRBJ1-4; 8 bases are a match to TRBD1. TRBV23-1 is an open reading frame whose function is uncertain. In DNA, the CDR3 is TGCGCCAGCAGCGACTGGCGACAGGGGAAGAAAAAACTGTTTTTT. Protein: CASSDWRQGKKKLFF.